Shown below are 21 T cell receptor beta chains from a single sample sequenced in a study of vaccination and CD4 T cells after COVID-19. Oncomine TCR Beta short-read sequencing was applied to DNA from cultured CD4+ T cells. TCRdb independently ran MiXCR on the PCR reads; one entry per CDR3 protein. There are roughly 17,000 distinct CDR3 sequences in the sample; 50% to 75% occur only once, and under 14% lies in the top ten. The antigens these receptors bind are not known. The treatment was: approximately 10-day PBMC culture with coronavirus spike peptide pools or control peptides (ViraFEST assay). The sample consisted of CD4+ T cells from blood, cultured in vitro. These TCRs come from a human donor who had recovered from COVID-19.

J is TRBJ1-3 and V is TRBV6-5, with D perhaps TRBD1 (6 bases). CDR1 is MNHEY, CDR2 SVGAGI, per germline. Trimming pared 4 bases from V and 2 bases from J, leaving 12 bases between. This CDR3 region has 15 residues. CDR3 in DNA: TGTGCCAGCAGTTTCCACAGGGAGGCTGGAAACACCATATATTTT. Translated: CASSFHREAGNTIYF.

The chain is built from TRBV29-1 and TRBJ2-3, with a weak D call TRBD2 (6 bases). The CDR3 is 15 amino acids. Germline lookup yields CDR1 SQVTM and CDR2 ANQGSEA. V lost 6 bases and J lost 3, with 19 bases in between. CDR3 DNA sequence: TGCAGCGTCACCGGGGGACGGAGGAGGACAGATACGCAGTATTTT. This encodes CSVTGGRRRTDTQYF.

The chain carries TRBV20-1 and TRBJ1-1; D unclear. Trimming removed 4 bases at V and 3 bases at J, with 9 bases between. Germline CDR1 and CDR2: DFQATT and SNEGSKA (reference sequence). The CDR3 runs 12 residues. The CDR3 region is CSAIQWDTEAFF. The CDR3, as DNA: TGCAGTGCTATACAGTGGGACACTGAAGCTTTCTTT.

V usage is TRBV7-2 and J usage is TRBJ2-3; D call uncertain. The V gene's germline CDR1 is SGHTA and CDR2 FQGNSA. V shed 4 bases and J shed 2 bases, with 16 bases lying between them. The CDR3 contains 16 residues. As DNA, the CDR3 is TGTGCCAGCAGCTCAAATGGGCCACTCGTCACAGATACGCAGTATTTT. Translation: CASSSNGPLVTDTQYF.

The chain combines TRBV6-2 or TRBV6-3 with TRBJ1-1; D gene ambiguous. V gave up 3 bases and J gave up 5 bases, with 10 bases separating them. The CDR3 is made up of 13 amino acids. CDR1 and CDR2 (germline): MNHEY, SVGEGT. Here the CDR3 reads CASSYNPETEAFF. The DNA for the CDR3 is TGTGCCAGCAGTTATAACCCCGAGACTGAAGCTTTCTTT.

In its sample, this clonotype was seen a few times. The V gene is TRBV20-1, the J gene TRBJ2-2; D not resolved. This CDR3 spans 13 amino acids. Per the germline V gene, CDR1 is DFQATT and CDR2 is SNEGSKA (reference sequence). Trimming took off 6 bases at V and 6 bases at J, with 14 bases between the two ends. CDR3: CSAPDPLAGELFF. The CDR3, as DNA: TGCAGTGCACCGGACCCACTCGCCGGGGAGCTGTTTTTT.

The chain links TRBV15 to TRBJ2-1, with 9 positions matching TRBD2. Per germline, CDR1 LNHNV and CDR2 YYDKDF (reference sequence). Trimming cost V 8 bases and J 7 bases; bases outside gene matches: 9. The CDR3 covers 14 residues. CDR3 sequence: CATSERGAWNEQFF. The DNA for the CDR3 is TGTGCCACCTCCGAGCGGGGGGCTTGGAATGAGCAGTTCTTC.

CDR3 protein: CASSEGGVRQPQHF. CDR3 bases: TGTGCCAGCAGTGAAGGGGGAGTTCGGCAGCCCCAGCATTTT. The chain combines TRBV2 with TRBJ1-5; D remains unclear. The CDR3 totals 14 residues. Germline CDR1 SNHLY, CDR2 FYNNEI. Trimming removed 1 base at V and 7 bases at J, with 11 bases between.

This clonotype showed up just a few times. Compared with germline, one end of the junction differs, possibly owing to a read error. CDR3 bases: TGTGCTAGCAGCGCCGACCAAGAGACCCAGTACTTC. It yields the protein CASSADQETQYF. The chain couples TRBV7-7 to TRBJ2-5, with no clear D. This CDR3 is built from 12 residues. Germline assignment: CDR1 SSHAT and CDR2 FNYEAQ (reference sequence).

Here the CDR3 reads CASRGTGDAETQYF. The CDR3 bases are TGTGCCAGTAGGGGGACAGGGGACGCAGAGACCCAGTACTTC. This chain joins TRBV19 and TRBJ2-5, with TRBD1 matching 10 bases. CDR3 size: 14 residues. The J segment lost 4 bases and the V segment lost 6 bases, leaving 5 bases of the junction unmatched. The germline gives CDR1 LNHDA, CDR2 SQIVND (reference sequence).

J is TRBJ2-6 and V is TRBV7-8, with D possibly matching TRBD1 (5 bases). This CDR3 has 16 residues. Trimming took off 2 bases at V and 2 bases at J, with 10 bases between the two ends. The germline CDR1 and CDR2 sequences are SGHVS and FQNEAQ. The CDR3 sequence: CASSLTGGAGANVLTF. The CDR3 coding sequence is TGTGCCAGCAGCTTAACAGGTGGGGCTGGGGCCAACGTCCTGACTTTC. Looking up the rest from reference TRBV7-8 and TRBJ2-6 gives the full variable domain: GAGVSQSPRYKVAKRGQDVALRCDPISGHVSLFWYQQALGQGPEFLTYFQNEAQLDKSGLPSDRFFAERPEGSVSTLKIQRTQQEDSAVYLCASSLTGGAGANVLTFGAGSRLTVL.

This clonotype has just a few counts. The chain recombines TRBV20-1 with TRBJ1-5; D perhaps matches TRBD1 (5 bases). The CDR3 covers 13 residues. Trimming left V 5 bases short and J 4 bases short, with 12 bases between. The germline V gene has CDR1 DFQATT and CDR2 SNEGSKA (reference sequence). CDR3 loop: CSAVLGANQPQHF. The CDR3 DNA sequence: TGCAGTGCTGTCTTAGGGGCTAATCAGCCCCAGCATTTT.

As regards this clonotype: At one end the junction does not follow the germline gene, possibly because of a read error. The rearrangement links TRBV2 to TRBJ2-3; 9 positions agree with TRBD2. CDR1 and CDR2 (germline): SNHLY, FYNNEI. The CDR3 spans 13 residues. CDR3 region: CASSVRSSGANIF. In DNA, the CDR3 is TGTGCCAGCAGTGTGCGTTCTAGCGGGGCCAACATCTTT. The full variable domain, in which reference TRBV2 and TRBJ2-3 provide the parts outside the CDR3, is EPEVTQTPSHQVTQMGQEVILRCVPISNHLYFYWYRQILGQKVEFLVSFYNNEISEKSEIFDDQFSVERPDGSNFTLKIRSTKLEDSAMYFCASSVRSSGANIFGPGTRLTVL.

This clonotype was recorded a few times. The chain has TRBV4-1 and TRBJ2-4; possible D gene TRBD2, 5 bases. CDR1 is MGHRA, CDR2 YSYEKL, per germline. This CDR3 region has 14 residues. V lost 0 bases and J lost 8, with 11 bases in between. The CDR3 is CASSQDWERDIQYF. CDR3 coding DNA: TGCGCCAGCAGCCAAGATTGGGAGAGGGACATTCAGTACTTC.

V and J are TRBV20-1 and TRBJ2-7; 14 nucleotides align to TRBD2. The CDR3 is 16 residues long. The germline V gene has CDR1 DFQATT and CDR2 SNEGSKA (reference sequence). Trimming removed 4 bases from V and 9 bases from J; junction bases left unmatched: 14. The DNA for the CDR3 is TGCAGTGCTACTAGACTAGCGGGAGGGCCCCTTTTCGTGCAGTACTTC. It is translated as CSATRLAGGPLFVQYF.

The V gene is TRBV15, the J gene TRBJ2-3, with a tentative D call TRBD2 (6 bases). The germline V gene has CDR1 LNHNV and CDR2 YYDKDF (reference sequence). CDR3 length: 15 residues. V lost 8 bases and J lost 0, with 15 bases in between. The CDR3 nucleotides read TGTGCCACCCGGGACTCCCCTTTTAGCACAGATACGCAGTATTTT. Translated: CATRDSPFSTDTQYF.

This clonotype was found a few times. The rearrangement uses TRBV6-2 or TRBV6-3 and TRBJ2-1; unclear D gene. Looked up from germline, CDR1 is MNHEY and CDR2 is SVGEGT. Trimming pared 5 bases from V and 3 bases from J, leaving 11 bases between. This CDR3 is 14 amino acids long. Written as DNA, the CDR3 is TGTGCCAGCAGTCCCTCATCCCGCTACAATGAGCAGTTCTTC. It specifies CASSPSSRYNEQFF.

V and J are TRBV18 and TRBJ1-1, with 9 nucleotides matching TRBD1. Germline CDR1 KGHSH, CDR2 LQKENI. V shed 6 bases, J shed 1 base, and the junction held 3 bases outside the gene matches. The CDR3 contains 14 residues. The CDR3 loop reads CASSRGQGNTEAFF. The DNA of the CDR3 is TGTGCCAGCTCGCGGGGACAGGGGAACACTGAAGCTTTCTTT.

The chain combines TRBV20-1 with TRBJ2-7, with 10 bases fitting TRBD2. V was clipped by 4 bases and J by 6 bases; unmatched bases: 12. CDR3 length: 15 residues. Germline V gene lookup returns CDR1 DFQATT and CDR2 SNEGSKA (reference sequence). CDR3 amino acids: CSANERGGRPLEQYF. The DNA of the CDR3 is TGCAGTGCTAATGAGCGGGGGGGCCGTCCTCTCGAGCAGTACTTC.

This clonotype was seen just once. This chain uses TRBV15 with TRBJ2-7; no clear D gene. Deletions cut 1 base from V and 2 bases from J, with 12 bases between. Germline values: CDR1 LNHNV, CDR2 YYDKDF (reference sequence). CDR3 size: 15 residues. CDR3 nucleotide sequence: TGTGCCACCAGCAGAGTGGGCAGCATGGCCTACGAGCAGTACTTC. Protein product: CATSRVGSMAYEQYF.

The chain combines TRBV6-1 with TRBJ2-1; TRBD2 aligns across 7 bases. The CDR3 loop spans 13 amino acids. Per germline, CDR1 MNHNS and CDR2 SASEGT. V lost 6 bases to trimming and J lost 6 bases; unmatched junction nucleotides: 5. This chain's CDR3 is CASSPLARNEQFF. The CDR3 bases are TGTGCCAGCAGCCCACTAGCGCGCAATGAGCAGTTCTTC.